This TCR beta chain was sequenced for a study of shared clonotypes between healthy human individuals. Findings and limits, study-wide: The four-donor shared clonotypes exceeded non-shared clonotypes in generation probability, with non-shared ones scoring lower.

The germline V gene encodes CDR1 SGHVS and CDR2 FQNEAQ. The V gene lost 2 bases and the J gene lost 5 bases, with 6 bases spanning the gap. The CDR3 runs to 13 residues. CD45RO negativity and positive selection for CCR7 defined naive CD8 cells, a population that excluded terminally differentiated effector memory CD45RA+ cells. On this clone itself: Its antigen is still unknown.

The repertoire was sequenced with immunoSEQ multiplex PCR; TCRdb's copy has only in-frame clones and lacks some. Among around 560,000 clones listed, approximately 96% were seen once. This TCR was recovered from a woman younger than 45 in good health. What was sequenced was naive CD8+ T cells sorted from blood. This chain joins TRBV7-8 and TRBJ2-2; D is undetermined. The CDR3 sequence is CASSLRETGELFF. Written as DNA, the CDR3 is TGTGCCAGCAGCTTAAGGGAAACCGGGGAGCTGTTTTTT.